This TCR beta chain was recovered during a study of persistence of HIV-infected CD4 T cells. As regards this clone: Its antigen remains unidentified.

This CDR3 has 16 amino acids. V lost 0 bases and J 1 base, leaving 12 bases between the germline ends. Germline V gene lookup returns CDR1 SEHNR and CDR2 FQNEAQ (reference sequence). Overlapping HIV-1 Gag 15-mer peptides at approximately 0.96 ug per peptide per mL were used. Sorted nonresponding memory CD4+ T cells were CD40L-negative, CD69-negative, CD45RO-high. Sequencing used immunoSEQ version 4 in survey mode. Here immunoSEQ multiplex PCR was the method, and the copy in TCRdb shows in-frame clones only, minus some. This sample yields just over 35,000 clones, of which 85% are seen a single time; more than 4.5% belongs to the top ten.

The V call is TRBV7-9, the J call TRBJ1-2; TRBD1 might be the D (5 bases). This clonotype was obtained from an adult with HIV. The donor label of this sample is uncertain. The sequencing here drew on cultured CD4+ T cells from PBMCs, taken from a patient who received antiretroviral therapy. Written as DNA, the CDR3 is TGTGCCAGCAGCTTAGCTGTGGGGGTGAATAACTATGGCTACACCTTC. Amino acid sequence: CASSLAVGVNNYGYTF.